This T cell receptor beta chain appears in the sequencing data of a study of blood T cell repertoires in COVID-19. At the level of the study: Italy, Spain and the United States were the sources of the convalescent and acute COVID-19 samples.

Repertoires were generated with immunoSEQ multiplex PCR, while TCRdb's copy carries only in-frame clones and drops some. Of 100,000 to 150,000 clones listed, approximately 80% are singletons. This clonotype was obtained from a man between 60 and 75 years old with acute or convalescent COVID-19. The material sequenced was peripheral blood.

The CDR3 reads CASSLKFTSATDTQYF. In DNA form, the CDR3 reads TGTGCCAGCAGCTTAAAGTTTACTAGCGCAACAGATACGCAGTATTTT. The chain couples TRBV7-9 to TRBJ2-3, with TRBD2 matching over 7 bases. The CDR3 length is 16 residues. Germline CDR1 SEHNR, CDR2 FQNEAQ (reference sequence). V gave up 2 bases and J gave up 3 bases; unmatched junction bases: 8.